This TCR beta chain is from a study of control samples from healthy donors and cancer patients. Losses at the gene ends were 4 bases for V and 0 bases for J; bases not matched to a gene: 11. Germline V gene sequence: CDR1 LGHNA, CDR2 YNFKEQ. The CDR3 contains 19 residues. Sequenced by immunoSEQ multiplex PCR; TCRdb stores in-frame clones only, minus some. The table lists tens of thousands of clones, approximately 95% of them singletons. The J gene is TRBJ2-6, the V gene TRBV4-2; 8 bases match TRBD2. The clonotype originates from a woman aged 25-40 years in good health. Sequences were obtained from blood. This CDR3 reads CASSPAGGGTASGANVLTF. CDR3 DNA sequence: TGTGCCAGCAGCCCGGCGGGGGGAGGTACGGCCTCTGGGGCCAACGTCCTGACTTTC.